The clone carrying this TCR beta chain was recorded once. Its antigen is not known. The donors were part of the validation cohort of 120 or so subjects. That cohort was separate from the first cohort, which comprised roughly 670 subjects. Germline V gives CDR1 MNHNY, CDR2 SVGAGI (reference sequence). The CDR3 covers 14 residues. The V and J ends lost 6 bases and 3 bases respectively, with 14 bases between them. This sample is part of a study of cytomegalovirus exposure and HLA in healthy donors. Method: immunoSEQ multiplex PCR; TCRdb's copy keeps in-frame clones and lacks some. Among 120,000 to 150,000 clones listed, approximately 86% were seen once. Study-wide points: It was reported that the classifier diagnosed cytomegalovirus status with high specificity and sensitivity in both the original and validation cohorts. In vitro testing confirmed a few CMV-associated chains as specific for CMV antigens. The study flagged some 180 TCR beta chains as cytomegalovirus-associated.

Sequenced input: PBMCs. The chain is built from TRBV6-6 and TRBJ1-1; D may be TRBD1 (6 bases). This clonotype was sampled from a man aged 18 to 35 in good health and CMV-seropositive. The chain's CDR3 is CASSRGYTDTEAFF. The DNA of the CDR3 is TGTGCCAGCAGCAGGGGATACACGGACACTGAAGCTTTCTTT.